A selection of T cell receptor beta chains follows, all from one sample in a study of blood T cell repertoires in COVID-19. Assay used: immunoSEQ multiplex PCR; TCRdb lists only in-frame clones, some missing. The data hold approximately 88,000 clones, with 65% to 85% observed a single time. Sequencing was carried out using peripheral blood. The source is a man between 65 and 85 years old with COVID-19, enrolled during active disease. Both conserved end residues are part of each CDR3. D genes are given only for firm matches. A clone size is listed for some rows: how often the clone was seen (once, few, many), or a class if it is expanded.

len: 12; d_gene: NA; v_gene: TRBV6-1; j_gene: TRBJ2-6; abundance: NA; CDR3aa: CASSEQGHVLTF; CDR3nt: TGTGCCAGCAGTGAACAGGGCCACGTCCTGACTTTC
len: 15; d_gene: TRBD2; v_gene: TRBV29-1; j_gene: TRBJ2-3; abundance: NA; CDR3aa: CSVEQVAGGTDTQYF; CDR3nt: TGCAGCGTTGAACAAGTAGCGGGAGGAACAGATACGCAGTATTTT
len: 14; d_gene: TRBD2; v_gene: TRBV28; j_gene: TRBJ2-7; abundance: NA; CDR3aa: CASSAPLAAYEQYF; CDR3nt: TGTGCCAGCAGTGCACCACTAGCGGCCTACGAGCAGTACTTC
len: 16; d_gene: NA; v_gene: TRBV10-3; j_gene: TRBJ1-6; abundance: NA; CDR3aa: CAISEGGGEPDSPLHF; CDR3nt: TGTGCCATCAGTGAGGGAGGCGGGGAACCGGATTCACCCCTCCACTTT
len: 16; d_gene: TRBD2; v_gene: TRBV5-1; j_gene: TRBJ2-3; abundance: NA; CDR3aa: CASSPQSAGAGDTQYF; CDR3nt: TGCGCCAGCAGCCCCCAGTCGGCGGGAGCTGGAGATACGCAGTATTTT
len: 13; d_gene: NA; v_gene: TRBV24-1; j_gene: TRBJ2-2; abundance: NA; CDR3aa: CATREGYTGELFF; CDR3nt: TGTGCCACCAGGGAGGGGTACACCGGGGAGCTGTTTTTT
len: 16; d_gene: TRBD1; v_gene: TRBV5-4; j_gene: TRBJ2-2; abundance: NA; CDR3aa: CASGGTGGFITGELFF; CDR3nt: TGTGCCAGCGGCGGGACAGGGGGCTTTATCACCGGGGAGCTGTTTTTT
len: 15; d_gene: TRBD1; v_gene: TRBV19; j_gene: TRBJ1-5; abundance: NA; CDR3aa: CASSRTGGRDQPQHF; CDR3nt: TGTGCCAGTAGTAGGACAGGGGGAAGGGATCAGCCCCAGCATTTT
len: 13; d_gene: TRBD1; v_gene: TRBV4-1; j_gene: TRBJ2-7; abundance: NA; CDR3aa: CASSPTGSYEQYF; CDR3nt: TGCGCCAGCAGCCCGACAGGGTCCTACGAGCAGTACTTC
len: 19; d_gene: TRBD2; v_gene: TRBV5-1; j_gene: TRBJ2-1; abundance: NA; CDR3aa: CASSSGTSGLLSSYNEQFF; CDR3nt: TGCGCCAGCAGTTCCGGGACTAGCGGCCTACTTAGCTCCTACAATGAGCAGTTCTTC
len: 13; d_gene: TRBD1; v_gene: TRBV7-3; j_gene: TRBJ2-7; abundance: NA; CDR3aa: CASSSPTGLEQYF; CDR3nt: TGTGCCAGCAGCTCACCGACAGGGCTCGAGCAGTACTTC
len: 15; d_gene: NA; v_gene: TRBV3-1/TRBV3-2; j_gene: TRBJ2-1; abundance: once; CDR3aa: CASSLSGQSYNEQFF; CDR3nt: TGTGCCAGCAGCCTTAGCGGCCAATCCTACAATGAGCAGTTCTTC
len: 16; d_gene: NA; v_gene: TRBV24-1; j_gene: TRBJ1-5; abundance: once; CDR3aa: CATSDGGGPSNQPQHF; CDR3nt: TGTGCCACCAGTGATGGTGGGGGCCCTAGCAATCAGCCCCAGCATTTT
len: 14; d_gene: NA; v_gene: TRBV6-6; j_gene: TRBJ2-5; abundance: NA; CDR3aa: CASNHGGRQETQYF; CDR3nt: TGTGCCAGCAACCACGGGGGTCGCCAAGAGACCCAGTACTTC
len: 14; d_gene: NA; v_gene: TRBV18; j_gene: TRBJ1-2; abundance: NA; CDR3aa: CASSQDRRPDGYTF; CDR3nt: TGTGCCAGCTCACAGGACAGACGTCCGGATGGCTACACCTTC
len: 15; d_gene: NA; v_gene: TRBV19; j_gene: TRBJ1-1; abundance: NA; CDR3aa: CASSMRAAGNTEAFF; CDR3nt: TGTGCCAGTAGTATGCGGGCGGCTGGGAACACTGAAGCTTTCTTT
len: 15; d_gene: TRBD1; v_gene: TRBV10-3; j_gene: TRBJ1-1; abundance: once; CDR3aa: CAIRTGERMNTEAFF; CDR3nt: TGTGCCATCAGGACAGGGGAACGAATGAACACTGAAGCTTTCTTT
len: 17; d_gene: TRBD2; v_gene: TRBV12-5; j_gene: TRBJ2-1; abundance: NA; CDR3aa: CASGFVAGGLGYNEQFF; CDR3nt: TGTGCTAGTGGTTTCGTAGCGGGGGGGCTAGGCTACAATGAGCAGTTCTTC
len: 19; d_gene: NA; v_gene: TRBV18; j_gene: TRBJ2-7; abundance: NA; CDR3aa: CASSPPGSRGPQSSYEQYF; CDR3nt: TGTGCCAGCTCACCACCGGGCAGTCGGGGTCCCCAGAGCTCCTACGAGCAGTACTTC
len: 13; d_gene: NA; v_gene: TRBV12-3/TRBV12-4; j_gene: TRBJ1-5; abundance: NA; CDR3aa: CASSFGLSQPQHF; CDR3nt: TGTGCCAGCAGTTTCGGTTTGTCGCAGCCCCAGCATTTT
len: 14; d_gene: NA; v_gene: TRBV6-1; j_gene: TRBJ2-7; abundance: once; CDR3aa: CASSEARGSYEQYF; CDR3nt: TGTGCCAGCAGTGAAGCAAGGGGATCCTACGAGCAGTACTTC
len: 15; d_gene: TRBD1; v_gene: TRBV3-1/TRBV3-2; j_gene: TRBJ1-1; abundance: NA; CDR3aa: CASSQANTGGTEAFF; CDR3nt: TGTGCCAGCAGCCAAGCCAATACAGGGGGCACTGAAGCTTTCTTT
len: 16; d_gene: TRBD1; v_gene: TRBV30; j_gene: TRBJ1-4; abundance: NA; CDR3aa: CAWSVTPGTGVVKLFF; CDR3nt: TGTGCCTGGAGTGTTACTCCCGGGACAGGGGTCGTAAAACTGTTTTTT